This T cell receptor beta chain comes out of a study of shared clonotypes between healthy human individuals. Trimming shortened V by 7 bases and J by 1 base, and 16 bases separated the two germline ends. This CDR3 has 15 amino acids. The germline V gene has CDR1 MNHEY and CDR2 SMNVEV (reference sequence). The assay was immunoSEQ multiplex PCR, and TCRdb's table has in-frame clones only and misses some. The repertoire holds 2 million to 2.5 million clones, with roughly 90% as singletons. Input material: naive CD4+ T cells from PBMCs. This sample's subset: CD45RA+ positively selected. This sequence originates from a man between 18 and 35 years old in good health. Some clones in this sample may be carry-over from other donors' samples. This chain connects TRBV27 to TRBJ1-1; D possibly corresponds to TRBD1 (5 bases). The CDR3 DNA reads TGTGCCAGCACCCCACGACGGGGGGGGAACACTGAAGCTTTCTTT. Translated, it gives CASTPRRGGNTEAFF.